Shown below are 16 T cell receptor beta chains from a single sample sequenced in a study of a mutant IDH1 vaccine in newly diagnosed glioma. Method: immunoSEQ multiplex PCR; TCRdb's copy keeps in-frame clones and lacks some. The repertoire holds about 88,000 clones, with approximately 80% as singletons. Time point: baseline, week 1 (first vaccination visit). Regarding treatment: pre-vaccination baseline after standard-of-care therapy. Sequenced material: PBMCs, taken from a glioma patient treated with radiotherapy, temozolomide or both. These receptors were taken from a man aged 40-49 years with glioma. Some clones in this sample may be carry-over from other donors' samples.

The chain recombines TRBV2 with TRBJ2-7, with unresolved D. Germline values: CDR1 SNHLY, CDR2 FYNNEI. The CDR3 sequence is 10 residues long. Trimming removed 4 bases at V and 13 bases at J, with 11 bases between. The CDR3, as DNA: TGTGCCAGCAGTGGTACTGGCCCATACTTC. Translated, it gives CASSGTGPYF.

The gene calls are TRBV5-1 and TRBJ2-3, with D perhaps TRBD2 (5 bases). V lost 4 bases, J lost 2 bases, and 8 bases lay in between. The germline V gene encodes CDR1 SGHRS and CDR2 YFSETQ. This CDR3 is built from 13 residues. CDR3: CASSPTITDTQYF. The CDR3 nucleotides read TGCGCCAGCAGCCCGACTATCACAGATACGCAGTATTTT.

V and J are TRBV4-2 and TRBJ2-2; 8 nucleotides match TRBD1. Trimming cost V 5 bases and J 5 bases; bases outside gene matches: 10. The CDR3 consists of 16 residues. From germline, CDR1 is LGHNA and CDR2 YNFKEQ. Here the CDR3 reads CASSGKDRAGTGELFF. The CDR3 DNA follows: TGTGCCAGCAGCGGTAAGGACAGGGCTGGAACCGGGGAGCTGTTTTTT.

The sample holds a few counts of this clone. J is TRBJ2-7 and V is TRBV5-4; 7 bases align to TRBD1. V was clipped by 0 bases and J by 0 bases; unmatched bases: 6. CDR3 size: 16 residues. Germline V gives CDR1 SGHNT, CDR2 YYREEE (reference sequence). The CDR3: CASSLGTGYPSYEQYF. The DNA for the CDR3 is TGTGCCAGCAGCTTGGGGACAGGATACCCCTCCTACGAGCAGTACTTC. Looking up the rest from reference TRBV5-4 and TRBJ2-7 gives the full variable domain: ETGVTQSPTHLIKTRGQQVTLRCSSQSGHNTVSWYQQALGQGPQFIFQYYREEENGRGNFPPRFSGLQFPNYSSELNVNALELDDSALYLCASSLGTGYPSYEQYFGPGTRLTVT.

The chain couples TRBV15 to TRBJ2-7; 8 nucleotides align to TRBD1. The CDR3 is made up of 14 amino acids. The J segment lost 3 bases and the V segment lost 5 bases, leaving 6 bases of the junction unmatched. Germline V gene data show CDR1 as LNHNV and CDR2 as YYDKDF (reference sequence). DNA for the CDR3: TGTGCCACCAGCGAGGACAGGGCTAACTACGAGCAGTACTTC. Amino acid sequence: CATSEDRANYEQYF. Full variable domain (missing parts from reference TRBV15 and TRBJ2-7): DAMVIQNPRYQVTQFGKPVTLSCSQTLNHNVMYWYQQKSSQAPKLLFHYYDKDFNNEADTPDNFQSRRPNTSFCFLDIRSPGLGDTAMYLCATSEDRANYEQYFGPGTRLTVT.

V gene TRBV5-1 combines with J gene TRBJ2-7, with a weak D call TRBD1 (5 bases). V was shortened by 0 bases and J by 2 bases, with 6 bases between the two germline ends. This CDR3 contains 13 residues. Germline assignment: CDR1 SGHRS and CDR2 YFSETQ. CDR3 loop: CASSLEDTYEQYF. The CDR3 bases are TGCGCCAGCAGCTTGGAGGACACCTACGAGCAGTACTTC.

The chain employs TRBV28 and TRBJ1-2; D possibly corresponds to TRBD1 (5 bases). CDR3 length equals 13 residues. CDR1 MDHEN and CDR2 SYDVKM come from the germline V gene. Trimming shortened V by 5 bases and J by 1 base, and 8 bases separated the two germline ends. CDR3 DNA sequence: TGTGCCAGCAGTGGCCAGGGTAACTATGGCTACACCTTC. This translates into CASSGQGNYGYTF.

The rearrangement uses TRBV11-1 and TRBJ2-5; D might be TRBD1 or TRBD2, each matching 7 bases. The V and J ends lost 1 base and 2 bases respectively, with 11 bases between them. This CDR3 spans 15 amino acids. Germline V CDR1 and CDR2: SGHAT, FQDESV (reference sequence). Here the CDR3 reads CASSLGQGGQETQYF. CDR3 bases: TGTGCCAGCAGCTTAGGACAGGGAGGGCAAGAGACCCAGTACTTC.

V usage is TRBV15 and J usage is TRBJ2-1; D not certain. This CDR3 is built from 12 residues. Germline V CDR1 and CDR2: LNHNV, YYDKDF (reference sequence). V was shortened by 6 bases and J by 11 bases, with 14 bases between the two germline ends. Here the CDR3 reads CATSQPGLQQFF. The CDR3 DNA reads TGTGCCACCAGTCAGCCGGGTTTGCAGCAGTTCTTC.

This clone occurred many times. The rearrangement links TRBV27 to TRBJ1-5; D gene unclear. Looked up from germline, CDR1 is MNHEY and CDR2 is SMNVEV (reference sequence). This CDR3 has 17 amino acids. V was pared by 2 bases and J by 0 bases, with 14 bases between. The CDR3 loop is CASSLRPPGVSNQPQHF. Written as DNA, the CDR3 is TGTGCCAGCAGTTTAAGACCCCCCGGGGTTAGCAATCAGCCCCAGCATTTT.

The rearrangement links TRBV11-2 to TRBJ1-3, with D possibly being TRBD1 (5 bases). This CDR3 contains 16 residues. CDR1 and CDR2 (germline): SGHAT, FQNNGV. Between the trimmed V and J ends, which lost 1 base and 2 bases, there was a span of 12 bases. CDR3 DNA: TGTGCCAGCAGCTTAGGCCCAGGGTGGGCTGGAAACACCATATATTTT. Its translation is CASSLGPGWAGNTIYF. The full variable domain, with the rest looked up from reference TRBV11-2 and TRBJ1-3, is EAGVAQSPRYKIIEKRQSVAFWCNPISGHATLYWYQQILGQGPKLLIQFQNNGVVDDSQLPKDRFSAERLKGVDSTLKIQPAKLEDSAVYLCASSLGPGWAGNTIYFGEGSWLTVV.

The chain links TRBV6-6 to TRBJ1-2; the match to TRBD1 covers 7 bases. The CDR3 consists of 14 residues. V dropped 4 bases and J dropped 3; count of bases not matched to a gene: 5. Germline V gives CDR1 MNHNY, CDR2 SVGAGI (reference sequence). The CDR3 sequence is CASSWQGGDYGYTF. The CDR3 DNA is TGTGCCAGCAGTTGGCAGGGGGGCGACTATGGCTACACCTTC.

This clone was detected only a few times. CDR3 residues: CASSLSDRDSTDTQYF. Written as DNA, the CDR3 is TGTGCCAGCAGTTTATCGGACAGAGACAGCACAGATACGCAGTATTTT. The chain combines TRBV27 with TRBJ2-3; weak D call: TRBD1 (6 bases). The CDR3 has 16 residues. Trimming shortened V by 0 bases and J by 0 bases, and 10 bases separated the two germline ends. The germline V gene encodes CDR1 MNHEY and CDR2 SMNVEV (reference sequence).

The chain has TRBV9 and TRBJ2-1; 8 bases agree with TRBD2. CDR1 SGDLS and CDR2 YYNGEE come from the germline V gene. CDR3 size: 16 residues. The junction had 9 bases not matched to a gene; V was cut back by 3 bases and J by 4 bases. The chain's CDR3 is CASSGETGGRYNEQFF. CDR3 sequence (DNA): TGTGCCAGCAGCGGAGAAACGGGGGGGCGGTACAATGAGCAGTTCTTC.

The chain uses TRBV5-4 and TRBJ2-3; D might be TRBD1 (5 bases). V lost 3 bases to trimming and J lost 2 bases, with 10 bases between them. The CDR3 length is 14 residues. In germline, CDR1 is SGHNT, CDR2 YYREEE (reference sequence). The DNA for the CDR3 is TGTGCCAGCAGCTCGCAGGACACCACAGATACGCAGTATTTT. Translating it yields CASSSQDTTDTQYF.

CDR3 region: CASSSTDVLRQPQHF. DNA of the CDR3: TGTGCCAGTAGCTCGACGGATGTCCTGAGGCAGCCCCAGCATTTT. The genes are TRBV19 and TRBJ1-5; the D is unclear. The germline V gene has CDR1 LNHDA and CDR2 SQIVND (reference sequence). This CDR3 spans 15 amino acids. V dropped 6 bases and J dropped 7 bases, with 19 bases sitting between them.